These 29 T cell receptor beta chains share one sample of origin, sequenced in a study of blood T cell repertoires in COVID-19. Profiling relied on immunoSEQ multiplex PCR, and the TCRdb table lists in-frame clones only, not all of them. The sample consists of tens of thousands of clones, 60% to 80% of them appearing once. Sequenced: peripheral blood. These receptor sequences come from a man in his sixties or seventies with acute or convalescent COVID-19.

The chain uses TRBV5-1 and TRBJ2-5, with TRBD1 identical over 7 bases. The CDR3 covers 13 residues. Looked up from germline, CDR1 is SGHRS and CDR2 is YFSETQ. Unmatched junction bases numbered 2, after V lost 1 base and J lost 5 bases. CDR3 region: CASSLTGAETQYF. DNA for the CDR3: TGCGCCAGCAGCTTGACAGGGGCGGAGACCCAGTACTTC. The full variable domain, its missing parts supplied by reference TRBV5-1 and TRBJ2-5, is KAGVTQTPRYLIKTRGQQVTLSCSPISGHRSVSWYQQTPGQGLQFLFEYFSETQRNKGNFPGRFSGRQFSNSRSEMNVSTLELGDSALYLCASSLTGAETQYFGPGTRLLVL.

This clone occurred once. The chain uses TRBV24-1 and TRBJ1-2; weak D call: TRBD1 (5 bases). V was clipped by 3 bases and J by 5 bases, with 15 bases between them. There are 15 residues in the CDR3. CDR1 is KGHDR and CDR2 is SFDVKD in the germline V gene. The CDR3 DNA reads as TGTGCCACCAGTGATATTGAGGGAGGGGATTATGGCTACACCTTC. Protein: CATSDIEGGDYGYTF.

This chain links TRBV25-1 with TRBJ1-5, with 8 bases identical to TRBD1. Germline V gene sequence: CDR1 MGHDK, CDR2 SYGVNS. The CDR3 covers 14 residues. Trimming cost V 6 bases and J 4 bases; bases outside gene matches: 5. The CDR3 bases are TGTGCCAGCAGGGATACAGGGGGTAATCAGCCCCAGCATTTT. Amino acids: CASRDTGGNQPQHF. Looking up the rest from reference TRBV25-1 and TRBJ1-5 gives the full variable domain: EADIYQTPRYLVIGTGKKITLECSQTMGHDKMYWYQQDPGMELHLIHYSYGVNSTEKGDLSSESTVSRIRTEHFPLTLESARPSHTSQYLCASRDTGGNQPQHFGDGTRLSIL.

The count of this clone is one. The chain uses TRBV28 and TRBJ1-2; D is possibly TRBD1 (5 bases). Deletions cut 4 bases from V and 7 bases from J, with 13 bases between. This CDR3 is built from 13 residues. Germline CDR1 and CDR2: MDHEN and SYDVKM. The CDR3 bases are TGTGCCAGCAGTTCGCCCAGGGAGGGTGGCTACACCTTC. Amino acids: CASSSPREGGYTF.

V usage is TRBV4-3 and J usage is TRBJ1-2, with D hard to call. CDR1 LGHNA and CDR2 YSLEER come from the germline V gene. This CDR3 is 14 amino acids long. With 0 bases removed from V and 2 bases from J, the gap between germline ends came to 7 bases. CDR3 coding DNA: TGCGCCAGCAGCCAAGATACCCAGAACTATGGCTACACCTTC. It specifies CASSQDTQNYGYTF.

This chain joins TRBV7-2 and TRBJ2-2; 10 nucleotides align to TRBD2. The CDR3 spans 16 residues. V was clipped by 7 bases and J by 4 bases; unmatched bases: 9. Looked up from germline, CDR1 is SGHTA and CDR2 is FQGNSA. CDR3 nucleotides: TGTGCCAGCACCCAGCTAGCGGGGGACATCACCGGGGAGCTGTTTTTT. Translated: CASTQLAGDITGELFF.

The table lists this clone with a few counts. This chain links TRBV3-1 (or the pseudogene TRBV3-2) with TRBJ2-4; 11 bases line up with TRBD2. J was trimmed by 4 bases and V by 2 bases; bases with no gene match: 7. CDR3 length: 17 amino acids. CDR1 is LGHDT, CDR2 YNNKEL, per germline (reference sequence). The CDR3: CASSQTGTSGSKNIQYF. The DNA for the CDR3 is TGTGCCAGCAGCCAAACCGGGACTAGCGGTAGTAAAAACATTCAGTACTTC.

This CDR3 reads CASRLQGSNQPQHF. The CDR3, as DNA: TGTGCCAGCAGATTGCAGGGGAGCAATCAGCCCCAGCATTTT. The chain has TRBV27 and TRBJ1-5; tentative D call: TRBD1 (6 bases). The V end was cut by 6 bases, the J end by 1 base, with 10 bases between. The germline V gene encodes CDR1 MNHEY and CDR2 SMNVEV (reference sequence). The CDR3 has 14 residues.

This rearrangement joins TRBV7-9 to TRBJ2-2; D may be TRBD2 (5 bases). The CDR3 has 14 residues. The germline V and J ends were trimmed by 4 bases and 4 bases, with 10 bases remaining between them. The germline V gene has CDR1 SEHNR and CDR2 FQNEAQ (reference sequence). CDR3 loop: CASSSDLRTGELFF. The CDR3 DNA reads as TGTGCCAGCAGCTCGGACTTACGCACCGGGGAGCTGTTTTTT.

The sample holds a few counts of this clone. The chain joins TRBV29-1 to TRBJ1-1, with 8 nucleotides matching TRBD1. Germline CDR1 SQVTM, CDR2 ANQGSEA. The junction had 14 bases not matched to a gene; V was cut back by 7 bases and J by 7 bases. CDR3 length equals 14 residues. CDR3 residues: CSAKGRGRYGEAFF. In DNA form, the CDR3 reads TGCAGCGCCAAGGGCAGGGGGCGTTATGGTGAAGCTTTCTTT.

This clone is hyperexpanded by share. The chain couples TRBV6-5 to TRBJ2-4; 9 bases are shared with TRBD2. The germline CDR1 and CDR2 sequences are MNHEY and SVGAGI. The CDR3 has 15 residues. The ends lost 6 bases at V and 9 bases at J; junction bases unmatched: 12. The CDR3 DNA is TGTGCCAGCAGGCCCGGCGGGGGGGCCGGGCGCATTCAGTACTTC. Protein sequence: CASRPGGGAGRIQYF.

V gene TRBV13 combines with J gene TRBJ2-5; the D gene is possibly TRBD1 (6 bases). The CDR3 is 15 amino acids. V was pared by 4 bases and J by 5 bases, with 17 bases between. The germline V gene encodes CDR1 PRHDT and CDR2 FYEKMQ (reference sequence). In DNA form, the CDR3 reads TGTGCCAGCAGCTCCAGGACAGACTTTCGGGAGACCCAGTACTTC. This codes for CASSSRTDFRETQYF. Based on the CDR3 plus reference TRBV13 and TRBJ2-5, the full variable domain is AAGVIQSPRHLIKEKRETATLKCYPIPRHDTVYWYQQGPGQDPQFLISFYEKMQSDKGSIPDRFSAQQFSDYHSELNMSSLELGDSALYFCASSSRTDFRETQYFGPGTRLLVL.

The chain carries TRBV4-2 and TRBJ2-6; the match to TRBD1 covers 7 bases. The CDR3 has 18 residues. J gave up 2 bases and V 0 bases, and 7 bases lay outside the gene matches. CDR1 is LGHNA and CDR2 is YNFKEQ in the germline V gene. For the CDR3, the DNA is TGTGCCAGCAGCCAAGATATTGGCAGGGGGACTGGGGCCAACGTCCTGACTTTC. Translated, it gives CASSQDIGRGTGANVLTF.

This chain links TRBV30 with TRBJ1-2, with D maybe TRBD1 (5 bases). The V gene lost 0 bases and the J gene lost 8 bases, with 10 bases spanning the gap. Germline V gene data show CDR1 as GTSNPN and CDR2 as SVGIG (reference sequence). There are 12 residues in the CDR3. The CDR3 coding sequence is TGTGCCTGGAGTGTAGGCAGGGAAGGCTACACCTTC. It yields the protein CAWSVGREGYTF. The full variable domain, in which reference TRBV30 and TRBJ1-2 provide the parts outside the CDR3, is SQTIHQWPATLVQPVGSPLSLECTVEGTSNPNLYWYRQAAGRGLQLLFYSVGIGQISSEVPQNLSASRPQDRQFILSSKKLLLSDSGFYLCAWSVGREGYTFGSGTRLTVV.

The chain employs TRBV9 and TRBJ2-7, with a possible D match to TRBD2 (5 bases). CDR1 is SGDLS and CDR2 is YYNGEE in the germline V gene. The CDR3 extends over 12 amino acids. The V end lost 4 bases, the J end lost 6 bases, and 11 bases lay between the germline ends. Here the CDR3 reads CASSPTRGEQYF. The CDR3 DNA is TGTGCCAGCAGCCCAACTAGAGGCGAGCAGTACTTC.

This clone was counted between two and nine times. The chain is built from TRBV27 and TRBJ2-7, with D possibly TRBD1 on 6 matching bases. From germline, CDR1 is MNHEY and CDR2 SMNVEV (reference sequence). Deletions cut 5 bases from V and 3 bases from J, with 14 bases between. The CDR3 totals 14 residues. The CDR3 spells CASSPADRIYEQYF. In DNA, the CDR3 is TGTGCCAGCAGTCCCGCGGACAGAATCTACGAGCAGTACTTC.

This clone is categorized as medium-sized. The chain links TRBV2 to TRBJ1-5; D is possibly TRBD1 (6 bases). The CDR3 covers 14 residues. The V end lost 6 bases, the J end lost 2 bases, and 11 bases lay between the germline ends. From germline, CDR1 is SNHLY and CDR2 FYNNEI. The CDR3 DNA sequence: TGTGCCAGCAGACAGGGTACCGGCAATCAGCCCCAGCATTTT. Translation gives CASRQGTGNQPQHF.

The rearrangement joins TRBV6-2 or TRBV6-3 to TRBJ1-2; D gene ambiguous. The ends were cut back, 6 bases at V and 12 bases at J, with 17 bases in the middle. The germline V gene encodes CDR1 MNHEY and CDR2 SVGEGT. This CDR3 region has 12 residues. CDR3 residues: CASSPPVSEDTF. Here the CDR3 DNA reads TGTGCCAGCAGCCCGCCTGTTTCCGAGGACACCTTC.

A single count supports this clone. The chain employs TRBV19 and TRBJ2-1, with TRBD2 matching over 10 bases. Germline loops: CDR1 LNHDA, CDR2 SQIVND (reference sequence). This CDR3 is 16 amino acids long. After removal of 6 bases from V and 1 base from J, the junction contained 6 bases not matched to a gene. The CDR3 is CASSTFSGGSYNEQFF. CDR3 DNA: TGTGCCAGTAGCACCTTTAGCGGGGGGTCCTACAATGAGCAGTTCTTC.

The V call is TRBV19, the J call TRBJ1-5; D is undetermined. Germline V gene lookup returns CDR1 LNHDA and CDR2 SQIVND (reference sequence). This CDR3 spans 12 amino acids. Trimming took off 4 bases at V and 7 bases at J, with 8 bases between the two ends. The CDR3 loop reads CASSTLYQPQHF. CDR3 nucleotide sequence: TGTGCCAGTAGTACCCTATACCAGCCCCAGCATTTT.

The CDR3: CASIQGSTEAFF. The CDR3 nucleotides are TGTGCCAGTATACAGGGCTCCACTGAAGCTTTCTTT. The chain carries TRBV6-6 and TRBJ1-1, with TRBD1 as a possible D gene (6 bases). Germline V lookup: CDR1 MNHNY, CDR2 SVGAGI (reference sequence). The CDR3 length is 12 residues. V lost 9 bases to trimming and J lost 4 bases, with 12 bases between them.

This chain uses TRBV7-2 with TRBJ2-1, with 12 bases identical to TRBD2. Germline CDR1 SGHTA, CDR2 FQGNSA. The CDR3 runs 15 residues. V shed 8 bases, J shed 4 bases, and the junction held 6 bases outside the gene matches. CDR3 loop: CASGASGGDYNEQFF. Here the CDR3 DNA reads TGTGCCAGCGGGGCTAGCGGGGGGGATTACAATGAGCAGTTCTTC.

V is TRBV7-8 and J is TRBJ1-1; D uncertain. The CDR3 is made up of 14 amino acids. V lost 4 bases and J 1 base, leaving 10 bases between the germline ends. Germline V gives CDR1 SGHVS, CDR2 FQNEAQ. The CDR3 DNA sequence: TGTGCCAGCAGCTCCGGGATTTCGAACACTGAAGCTTTCTTT. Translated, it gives CASSSGISNTEAFF.

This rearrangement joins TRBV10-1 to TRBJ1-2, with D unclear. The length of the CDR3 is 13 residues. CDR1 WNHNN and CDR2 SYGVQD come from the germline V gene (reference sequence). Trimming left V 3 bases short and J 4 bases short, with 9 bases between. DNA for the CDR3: TGCGCCAGCAGTGATAAACAGCTCTATGGCTACACCTTC. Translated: CASSDKQLYGYTF.

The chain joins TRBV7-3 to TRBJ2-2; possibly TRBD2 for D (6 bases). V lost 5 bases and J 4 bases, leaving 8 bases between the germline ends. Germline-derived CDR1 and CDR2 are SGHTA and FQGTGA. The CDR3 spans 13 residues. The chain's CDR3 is CASSPGVTGELFF. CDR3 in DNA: TGTGCCAGCAGCCCGGGGGTCACCGGGGAGCTGTTTTTT.

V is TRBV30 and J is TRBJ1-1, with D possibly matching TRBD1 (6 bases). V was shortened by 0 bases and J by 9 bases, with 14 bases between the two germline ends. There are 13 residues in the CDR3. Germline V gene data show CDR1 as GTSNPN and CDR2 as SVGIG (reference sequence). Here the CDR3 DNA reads TGTGCCTGGAGTGTGGGGGCCTTGGAGAAAGCTTTCTTT. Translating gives CAWSVGALEKAFF.

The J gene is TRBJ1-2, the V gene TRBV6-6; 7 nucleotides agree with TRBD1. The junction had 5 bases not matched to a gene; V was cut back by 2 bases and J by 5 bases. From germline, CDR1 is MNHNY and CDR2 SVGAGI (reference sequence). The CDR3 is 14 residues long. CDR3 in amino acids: CASSYEGAGYGYTF. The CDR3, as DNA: TGTGCCAGCAGTTACGAGGGGGCAGGGTATGGCTACACCTTC.

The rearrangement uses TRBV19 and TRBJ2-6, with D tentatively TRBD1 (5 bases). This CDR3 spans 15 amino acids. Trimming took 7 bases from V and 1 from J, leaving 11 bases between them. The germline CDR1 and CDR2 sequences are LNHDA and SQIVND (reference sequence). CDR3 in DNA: TGTGCCAGTAAAGATAAGGGGTCTGGGGCCAACGTCCTGACTTTC. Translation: CASKDKGSGANVLTF.

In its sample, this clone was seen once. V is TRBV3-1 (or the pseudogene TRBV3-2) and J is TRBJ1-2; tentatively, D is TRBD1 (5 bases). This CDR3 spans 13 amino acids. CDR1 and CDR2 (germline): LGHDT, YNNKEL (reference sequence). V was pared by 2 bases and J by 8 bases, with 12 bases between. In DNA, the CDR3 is TGTGCCAGCAGCCAATTAGGGGATGGCGGCTACACCTTC. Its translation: CASSQLGDGGYTF.